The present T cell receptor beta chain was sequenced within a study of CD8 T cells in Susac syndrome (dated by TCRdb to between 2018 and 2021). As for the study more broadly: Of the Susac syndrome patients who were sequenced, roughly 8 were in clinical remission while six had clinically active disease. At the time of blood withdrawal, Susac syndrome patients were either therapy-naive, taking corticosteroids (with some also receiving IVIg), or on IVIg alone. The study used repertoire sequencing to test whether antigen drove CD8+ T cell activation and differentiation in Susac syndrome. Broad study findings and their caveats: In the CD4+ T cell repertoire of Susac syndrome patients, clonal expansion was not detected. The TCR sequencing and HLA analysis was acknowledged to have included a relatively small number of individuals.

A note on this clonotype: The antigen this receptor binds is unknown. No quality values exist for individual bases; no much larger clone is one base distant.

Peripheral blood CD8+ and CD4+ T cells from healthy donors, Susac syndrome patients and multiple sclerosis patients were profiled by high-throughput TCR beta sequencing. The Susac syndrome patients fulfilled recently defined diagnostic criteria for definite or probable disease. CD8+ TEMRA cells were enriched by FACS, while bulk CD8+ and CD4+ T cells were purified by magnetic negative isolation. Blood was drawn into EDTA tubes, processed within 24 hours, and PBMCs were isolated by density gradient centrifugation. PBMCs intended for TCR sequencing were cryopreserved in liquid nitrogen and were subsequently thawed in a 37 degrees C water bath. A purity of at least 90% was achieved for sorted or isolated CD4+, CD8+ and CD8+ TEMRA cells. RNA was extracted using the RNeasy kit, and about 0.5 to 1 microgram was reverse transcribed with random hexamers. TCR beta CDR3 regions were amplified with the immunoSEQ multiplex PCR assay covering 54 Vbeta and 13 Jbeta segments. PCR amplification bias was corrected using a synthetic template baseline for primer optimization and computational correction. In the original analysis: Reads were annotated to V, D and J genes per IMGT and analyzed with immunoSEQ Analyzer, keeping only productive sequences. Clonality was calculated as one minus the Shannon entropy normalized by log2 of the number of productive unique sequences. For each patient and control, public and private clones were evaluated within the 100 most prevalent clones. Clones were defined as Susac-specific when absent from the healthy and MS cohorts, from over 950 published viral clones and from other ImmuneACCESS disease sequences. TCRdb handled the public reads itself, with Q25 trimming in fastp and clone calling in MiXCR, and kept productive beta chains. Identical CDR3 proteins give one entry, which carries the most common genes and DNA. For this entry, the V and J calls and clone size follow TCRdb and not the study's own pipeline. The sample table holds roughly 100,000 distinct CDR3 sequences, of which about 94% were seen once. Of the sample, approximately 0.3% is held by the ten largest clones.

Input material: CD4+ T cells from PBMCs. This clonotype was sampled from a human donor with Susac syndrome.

The nucleotide sequence is given as TGTGCCAGCAGCTTAGGGCGGGACAGGGGCTTTATTAATGAAAAACTGTTTTTT. This translates into CASSLGRDRGFINEKLFF. This chain is built from TRBV7-2 and TRBJ1-4; 10 central bases correspond to TRBD1. The CDR3 goes from the cysteine to the phenylalanine over 18 residues. The entry retains the CDR3 DNA only, 54 bases that are in frame from base 1. From V the trimming removes 1 base and from J it removes 4 bases, while the gene matches leave 9 bases of the junction unaccounted for. The germline V gene specifies SGHTA as CDR1 and FQGNSA as CDR2.